The rows below give T cell receptor beta chains drawn from one sample of a study of blood T cell repertoires in COVID-19. Sequencing used immunoSEQ multiplex PCR; TCRdb keeps in-frame clones, though not all of them. This table has approximately 170,000 clones, about 86% appearing once. Sequencing input: peripheral blood. Receptors originate from a woman in her 70s with acute or convalescent COVID-19. Both conserved end residues are trimmed from each CDR3. The size field is filled for only some rows; it gives once, few, many or a size class.

j_gene,v_gene,abundance,CDR3aa
TRBJ1-1,TRBV7-2,.,ASSPGGLMNTEAF
TRBJ2-5,TRBV5-1,.,ASSPGQGQETQY
TRBJ2-1,TRBV11-2,once,ASSPPRGNEQF
TRBJ1-2,TRBV4-2,.,ASSQGLGVDYGYT
TRBJ2-7,TRBV6-1,once,ASSEGLGYYEQY
TRBJ2-3,TRBV4-2,.,ASSLRRIGADTQY
TRBJ1-2,TRBV6-1,once,ASSESGAGIET
TRBJ1-2,TRBV9,.,ASSPQTANYGYT
TRBJ2-1,TRBV5-1,.,ASSSDRLGWDEQF
TRBJ1-4,TRBV5-1,.,ASSQGRGEKLF
TRBJ2-7,TRBV27,.,ASSFNSHEQY
TRBJ2-3,TRBV9,once,ASSGRATDTQY
TRBJ1-5,TRBV5-6,.,ASSDSRGNQPQH
TRBJ2-5,TRBV6-5,.,ASSRTRRASEAQY
TRBJ2-1,TRBV5-1,once,ASSLSLAGGEQF
TRBJ1-6,TRBV3-1/TRBV3-2,.,ASSPYPGQGEGSPLH
TRBJ1-4,TRBV2,few,ASSGRGIGVITNEKLF
TRBJ1-1,TRBV18,once,ASSLGTGGLNTEAF
TRBJ2-1,TRBV19,.,ASNNRDRGVDEQF
TRBJ1-1,TRBV4-2,.,ASSQDRGNTEAF